The entry that follows covers one T cell receptor beta chain sequence. Its antigen is still unknown. These data are taken from a study of CD8 T cells in ankylosing spondylitis. Study-wide points: Blood from ankylosing spondylitis patients appeared to carry a characteristic eight-variant TCR beta motif.

TCRdb reprocessed the 5' RACE reads via MiXCR and lists one record per CDR3 protein. The sample yields 750,000 to 850,000 distinct CDR3 sequences, 10% to 15% seen once. The sequenced sample was blood, either unsorted or a sorted T cell fraction (not recorded which). This sequence originates from a male donor with ankylosing spondylitis.

Here the CDR3 reads CASSQGPAKNIQYF. The CDR3, as DNA: TGCGCCAGCAGCCAAGGGCCAGCCAAAAACATTCAGTACTTC. This chain joins TRBV4-3 and TRBJ2-4, with D unresolved. V shed 1 base and J shed 0 bases, with 4 bases lying between them. This CDR3 contains 14 residues. In germline, CDR1 is LGHNA, CDR2 YSLEER.